This T cell receptor beta chain derives from a study of CD8+CD57+ T cells in acquired aplastic anemia. Only one count was recorded for this clonotype. The study profiled TCR beta VDJ and CDR3 using genomic DNA as template. Each CDR3 protein gets one entry after TCRdb re-called the reads with MiXCR. This sample carries about 180,000 distinct CDR3 sequences, less than 65% of them seen once, and the ten largest clones take 40% to 50%. The germline V gene has CDR1 DFQATT and CDR2 SNEGSKA (reference sequence). The CDR3 spans 13 residues. Unmatched junction bases numbered 4, after V lost 6 bases and J lost 1 base. All sequencing subjects had displayed CD8+CD57+ cell expansion on flow cytometry.

Material for sequencing was sorted CD4+, CD8+, or CD8+CD57+ T cells (not recorded which) from PBMCs. This TCR derives from a human donor with aplastic anemia. This sequence joins TRBV20-1 and TRBJ2-5; TRBD1 matches 8 bases. The CDR3 reads CSAVQGVQETQYF. The CDR3, as DNA: TGCAGTGCAGTACAGGGGGTCCAAGAGACCCAGTACTTC.